The rows below give T cell receptor beta chains drawn from one sample of a study of blood T cell repertoires in COVID-19. This table comes from immunoSEQ multiplex PCR, and its TCRdb copy is limited to in-frame clones, with some not included. The sample gives 130,000 to 150,000 clones, over 60% of which show up once; around 13% is in the top ten. The specimen was peripheral blood. The receptors stem from a man older than 75 with acute or convalescent COVID-19. Both conserved end residues are part of each CDR3. Not every row has a clone size; where given, it reads once, few, many or a size class.

clone_size: -; v_call: TRBV6-6; cdr3_aa: CASSYRDSGQPQHF
clone_size: few; v_call: TRBV6-2/TRBV6-3; cdr3_aa: CASSYDPGQLAYEQYF
clone_size: -; v_call: TRBV27; cdr3_aa: CASSPDRARNSPLHF
clone_size: -; v_call: TRBV19; cdr3_aa: CASSPRTGGREKLFF
clone_size: -; v_call: TRBV4-3; cdr3_aa: CASSQDRTGGSYEQYF
clone_size: -; v_call: TRBV12-5; cdr3_aa: CASTTGGGVEQFF
clone_size: -; v_call: TRBV6-2/TRBV6-3; cdr3_aa: CASSQRQGYEQFF
clone_size: once; v_call: TRBV28; cdr3_aa: CASSLGSPSYGYTF
clone_size: -; v_call: TRBV19; cdr3_aa: CASSPSTGVYNEQFF
clone_size: few; v_call: TRBV7-2; cdr3_aa: CASSSRGSLGELFF
clone_size: -; v_call: TRBV9; cdr3_aa: CASSPRGSSYEQYF
clone_size: -; v_call: TRBV7-2; cdr3_aa: CASSLVTVNTEAFF
clone_size: -; v_call: TRBV12-3/TRBV12-4; cdr3_aa: CASSPDTNNEQFF
clone_size: -; v_call: TRBV28; cdr3_aa: CASSRGERETQYF
clone_size: -; v_call: TRBV18; cdr3_aa: CASSTGGDSPLHF
clone_size: -; v_call: TRBV7-2; cdr3_aa: CASSPPDSSTSGNTIYF
clone_size: once; v_call: TRBV18; cdr3_aa: CASSPGRVSYNSPLHF
clone_size: -; v_call: TRBV6-2/TRBV6-3; cdr3_aa: CASSLKETQYF
clone_size: -; v_call: TRBV7-2; cdr3_aa: CASSLEAGQGGIQYF
clone_size: -; v_call: TRBV2; cdr3_aa: CASTIRGVQYF
clone_size: -; v_call: TRBV28; cdr3_aa: CASSLWNRGSGYGYTF
clone_size: -; v_call: TRBV3-1/TRBV3-2; cdr3_aa: CASSRPGQDYGYTF
clone_size: -; v_call: TRBV5-1; cdr3_aa: CASSLAPGESDYGYTF
clone_size: few; v_call: TRBV14; cdr3_aa: CASSQVQGQAKNIQYF
clone_size: -; v_call: TRBV5-8; cdr3_aa: CASSLAGYSNQPQHF
clone_size: -; v_call: TRBV20-1; cdr3_aa: CSASVMRVQSLGEQYF
clone_size: once; v_call: TRBV19; cdr3_aa: CASSSQAGLYGEQYF
clone_size: -; v_call: TRBV19; cdr3_aa: CASSIGAGTQETQYF
clone_size: -; v_call: TRBV28; cdr3_aa: CASSFPGIQETQYF
clone_size: -; v_call: TRBV5-1; cdr3_aa: CASSSAGGRDTQYF
clone_size: -; v_call: TRBV18; cdr3_aa: CASSRGTENTEAFF
clone_size: -; v_call: TRBV11-2; cdr3_aa: CASSPDRVRTEAFF
clone_size: -; v_call: TRBV6-2/TRBV6-3; cdr3_aa: CASSHVRGGPSDEQFF
clone_size: -; v_call: TRBV19; cdr3_aa: CASSIGTGSSYEQYF
clone_size: few; v_call: TRBV7-2; cdr3_aa: CASSLHTEAFF
clone_size: -; v_call: TRBV18; cdr3_aa: CASSRDRTSNTGELFF
clone_size: once; v_call: TRBV19; cdr3_aa: CASSPRGGLTEAFF
clone_size: -; v_call: TRBV6-5; cdr3_aa: CASAKVSSYNSPLHF
clone_size: -; v_call: TRBV7-2; cdr3_aa: CASSLDRGNEQFF
clone_size: -; v_call: TRBV19; cdr3_aa: CASYYPGNTIYF
clone_size: -; v_call: TRBV5-1; cdr3_aa: CASSWSGGLDSGNTIYF
clone_size: -; v_call: TRBV24-1; cdr3_aa: CATSVGGVNEKLFF
clone_size: -; v_call: TRBV6-5; cdr3_aa: CASTSIQGYEQYF
clone_size: -; v_call: TRBV6-5; cdr3_aa: CASSKRSQGTSEAFF
clone_size: -; v_call: TRBV19; cdr3_aa: CASKGTGEAGELFF
clone_size: -; v_call: TRBV2; cdr3_aa: CASSDRGWEQYF
clone_size: -; v_call: TRBV13; cdr3_aa: CASSLGGLAGNTDTQYF
clone_size: -; v_call: TRBV5-4; cdr3_aa: CASSLDSSTEAFF